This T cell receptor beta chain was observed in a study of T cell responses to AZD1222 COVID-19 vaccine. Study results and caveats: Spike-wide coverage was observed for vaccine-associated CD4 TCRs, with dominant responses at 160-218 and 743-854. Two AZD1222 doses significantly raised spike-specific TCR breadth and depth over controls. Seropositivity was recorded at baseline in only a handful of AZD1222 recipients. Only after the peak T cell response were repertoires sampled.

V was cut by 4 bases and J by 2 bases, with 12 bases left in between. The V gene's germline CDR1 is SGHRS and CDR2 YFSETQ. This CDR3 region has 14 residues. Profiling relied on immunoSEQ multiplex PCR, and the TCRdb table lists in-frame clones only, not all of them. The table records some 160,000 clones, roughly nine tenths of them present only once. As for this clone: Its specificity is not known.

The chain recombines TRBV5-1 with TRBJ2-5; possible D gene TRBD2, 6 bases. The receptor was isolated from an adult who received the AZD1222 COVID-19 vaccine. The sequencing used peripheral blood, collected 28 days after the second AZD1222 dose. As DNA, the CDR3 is TGCGCCAGCAGCCTTCCGGAGGGACAAGAGACCCAGTACTTC. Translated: CASSLPEGQETQYF. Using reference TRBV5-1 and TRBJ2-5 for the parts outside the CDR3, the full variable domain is KAGVTQTPRYLIKTRGQQVTLSCSPISGHRSVSWYQQTPGQGLQFLFEYFSETQRNKGNFPGRFSGRQFSNSRSEMNVSTLELGDSALYLCASSLPEGQETQYFGPGTRLLVL.